These 15 T cell receptor beta chains were all obtained from the same sample, sequenced in a study of blood T cell repertoires in COVID-19. Here immunoSEQ multiplex PCR was the method, and the copy in TCRdb shows in-frame clones only, minus some. This table has roughly 410,000 clones, roughly 90% appearing once. Sequenced input: peripheral blood. These receptor sequences come from a woman aged 40-49 years with COVID-19, enrolled during active disease.

The chain has TRBV3-1 (or the pseudogene TRBV3-2) and TRBJ2-7, with a tentative D call TRBD1 (5 bases). CDR3 length: 14 amino acids. V was trimmed by 6 bases and J by 2 bases, leaving 14 bases between them. Germline V gene lookup returns CDR1 LGHDT and CDR2 YNNKEL (reference sequence). The DNA of the CDR3 is TGTGCCAGCAGTACTACCAGGGTGGCCTACGAGCAGTACTTC. This codes for CASSTTRVAYEQYF.

The gene calls are TRBV4-2 and TRBJ2-7; D unclear. V was cut by 3 bases and J by 4 bases, with 13 bases left in between. The CDR3 sequence is 14 residues long. Germline loops: CDR1 LGHNA, CDR2 YNFKEQ. The CDR3 is CASSQTVGNYEQYF. Written as DNA, the CDR3 is TGTGCCAGCAGCCAGACTGTAGGAAATTACGAGCAGTACTTC.

This rearrangement joins TRBV19 to TRBJ1-5, with 11 bases lining up with TRBD1. After removal of 5 bases from V and 1 base from J, the junction contained 4 bases not matched to a gene. Germline lookup yields CDR1 LNHDA and CDR2 SQIVND (reference sequence). The CDR3 covers 16 residues. The DNA of the CDR3 is TGTGCCAGTAGTTCGGGACAGGGGGGAAGCAATCAGCCCCAGCATTTT. This codes for CASSSGQGGSNQPQHF. Variable domain in full (rest from reference TRBV19 and TRBJ1-5): DGGITQSPKYLFRKEGQNVTLSCEQNLNHDAMYWYRQDPGQGLRLIYYSQIVNDFQKGDIAEGYSVSREKKESFPLTVTSAQKNPTAFYLCASSSGQGGSNQPQHFGDGTRLSIL.

The chain's CDR3 is CASTEAGQGTEKLFF. DNA of the CDR3: TGTGCCAGCACCGAGGCGGGACAGGGAACTGAAAAACTGTTTTTT. The chain carries TRBV27 and TRBJ1-4, with 9 nucleotides matching TRBD1. CDR3 length: 15 residues. Trimming at V came to 7 bases and at J to 7 bases, leaving 10 bases not matched to a gene. The germline V gene encodes CDR1 MNHEY and CDR2 SMNVEV (reference sequence). Full variable domain (rest looked up from reference TRBV27 and TRBJ1-4): EAQVTQNPRYLITVTGKKLTVTCSQNMNHEYMSWYRQDPGLGLRQIYYSMNVEVTDKGDVPEGYKVSRKEKRNFPLILESPSPNQTSLYFCASTEAGQGTEKLFFGSGTQLSVL.

This clone was detected a few times. This sequence joins TRBV7-3 and TRBJ2-7, with 7 positions matching TRBD1. The CDR3 is 15 amino acids. V lost 2 bases, J lost 2 bases, and 6 bases stayed unmatched. CDR1 and CDR2 (germline): SGHTA, FQGTGA. This chain's CDR3 is CASSLVGGQAYEQYF. The CDR3 region has the DNA TGTGCCAGCAGCTTAGTCGGAGGACAGGCCTACGAGCAGTACTTC.

The V and J genes are TRBV7-2 and TRBJ2-3; TRBD1 agrees at 8 bases. After removal of 5 bases from V and 1 base from J, the junction contained 5 bases not matched to a gene. The CDR3 is 15 residues long. In germline, CDR1 is SGHTA, CDR2 FQGNSA. CDR3 nucleotides: TGTGCCAGCAGCCCAGACAGGGGAGGCACAGATACGCAGTATTTT. Its translation: CASSPDRGGTDTQYF.

The chain uses TRBV5-1 and TRBJ2-7, with D possibly being TRBD1 (5 bases). This CDR3 region has 15 residues. CDR1 and CDR2 (germline): SGHRS, YFSETQ. The V gene lost 1 base and the J gene lost 1 base, with 12 bases spanning the gap. CDR3 in amino acids: CASSLNSGLSYEQYF. CDR3 nucleotide sequence: TGCGCCAGCAGCTTGAATTCAGGGCTATCCTACGAGCAGTACTTC. Full variable domain (rest looked up from reference TRBV5-1 and TRBJ2-7): KAGVTQTPRYLIKTRGQQVTLSCSPISGHRSVSWYQQTPGQGLQFLFEYFSETQRNKGNFPGRFSGRQFSNSRSEMNVSTLELGDSALYLCASSLNSGLSYEQYFGPGTRLTVT.

The CDR3 here is CASSQVPAAQFHPYGYTF. CDR3 nucleotide sequence: TGCGCCAGCAGCCAAGTACCCGCTGCACAGTTTCATCCTTATGGCTACACCTTC. J is TRBJ1-2 and V is TRBV4-3; no clear D. The V end was cut by 1 base, the J end by 5 bases, with 23 bases between. Germline values: CDR1 LGHNA, CDR2 YSLEER. There are 18 residues in the CDR3.

CDR3 bases: TGTGCCAGTAGTATGGGGCAGGGAACCCAGCCCCAGCATTTT. Translating gives CASSMGQGTQPQHF. This chain links TRBV19 with TRBJ1-5, with TRBD1 as a possible D gene (5 bases). This CDR3 region has 14 residues. Germline V gene data show CDR1 as LNHDA and CDR2 as SQIVND (reference sequence). Trimming removed 3 bases from V and 7 bases from J, with 13 bases in between. Full variable domain (remainder filled in from reference TRBV19 and TRBJ1-5): DGGITQSPKYLFRKEGQNVTLSCEQNLNHDAMYWYRQDPGQGLRLIYYSQIVNDFQKGDIAEGYSVSREKKESFPLTVTSAQKNPTAFYLCASSMGQGTQPQHFGDGTRLSIL.

The chain carries TRBV6-2 or TRBV6-3 and TRBJ2-7; D perhaps matches TRBD1 (5 bases). V lost 2 bases to trimming and J lost 2 bases, with 7 bases between them. Germline-derived CDR1 and CDR2 are MNHEY and SVGEGT. This CDR3 contains 13 residues. The CDR3 region is CASSYRQTYEQYF. The DNA of the CDR3 is TGTGCCAGCAGTTACCGACAGACCTACGAGCAGTACTTC.

The J gene is TRBJ1-4, the V gene TRBV28; 8 bases fit TRBD1. The CDR3 runs 15 residues. CDR1 and CDR2 from the germline V gene are MDHEN and SYDVKM. With 3 bases clipped from V and 7 bases from J, the junction kept 7 bases outside the gene matches. The CDR3 sequence is CASSLAGQGGEKLFF. CDR3 coding DNA: TGTGCCAGCAGTTTGGCCGGACAGGGAGGTGAAAAACTGTTTTTT.

Only a few counts were recorded for this clone. This chain uses TRBV11-1 with TRBJ1-2, with D tentatively TRBD1 (5 bases). The CDR3 totals 12 residues. Trimming removed 0 bases at V and 8 bases at J, with 7 bases between. Germline CDR1 and CDR2: SGHAT and FQDESV (reference sequence). The CDR3 DNA reads TGTGCCAGCAGCTTAGCGAACAGGGGCTACACCTTC. Its protein product is CASSLANRGYTF.

The V call is TRBV4-3, the J call TRBJ2-1, with TRBD2 matching over 13 bases. Germline V CDR1 and CDR2: LGHNA, YSLEER. The V segment lost 0 bases and the J segment 0 bases; nucleotides outside the gene matches: 8. The CDR3 is 20 amino acids. CDR3 protein: CASSQDTKLAGGSSYNEQFF. CDR3 DNA sequence: TGCGCCAGCAGCCAAGATACGAAACTAGCGGGAGGGAGCTCCTACAATGAGCAGTTCTTC.

The chain recombines TRBV15 with TRBJ1-1; 9 positions match TRBD1. Germline V gene sequence: CDR1 LNHNV, CDR2 YYDKDF (reference sequence). Trimming removed 6 bases from V and 5 bases from J; junction bases left unmatched: 10. This CDR3 is built from 15 residues. CDR3 in DNA: TGTGCCACCAGTGGGCAGGACAGGGGAGGAACTGAAGCTTTCTTT. Its protein product is CATSGQDRGGTEAFF.

Remarks on this clone: An end of the junction differs from the germline gene, which may be a read error. The CDR3 coding sequence is TGTGCCAGCAGTCCCCTGTTCATAGGACAGGGACCCTTC. This gives the protein CASSPLFIGQGPF. The chain carries TRBV27 and TRBJ1-2; 8 bases match TRBD1. This CDR3 has 13 residues. In germline, CDR1 is MNHEY, CDR2 SMNVEV (reference sequence).